This T cell receptor beta chain was observed in a study of blood T cells in healthy people across ages. Study-wide points: Donor CMV infection status was unknown, possibly confounding age-related changes in expanded clonotypes.

V dropped 4 bases and J dropped 3 bases, with 12 bases sitting between them. The CDR3 has 14 amino acids. The germline V gene encodes CDR1 SGHDN and CDR2 FVKESK. A few counts support this clonotype. The target antigen is unknown. Alongside a J-beta primer mix, a sample-barcoded 5' primer served in a second PCR lasting about 7 to 11 cycles. TCRdb reanalysed the 5' RACE reads using MiXCR and keeps one entry per CDR3 protein. The repertoire holds over a million distinct CDR3 sequences, 20% to 25% seen once, with around 0.75% in the top ten. The data also belong to a second study, concerning T cells of mothers and their children. Per that paper: Added by the second PCR's M1S primer were sample barcodes and 2-4 random nucleotides.

The source material was blood. The source is a girl between 2 and 10 years old in good health. This rearrangement joins TRBV14 to TRBJ1-1, with a weak D call TRBD1 (6 bases). CDR3 in DNA: TGTGCCAGCAGCCTCCTGACAGGCTACACTGAAGCTTTCTTT. Protein sequence: CASSLLTGYTEAFF.